This T cell receptor (beta chain) was observed in a study of regulatory T cells in long-lasting Graves disease (dated by TCRdb to the early 2020s). Concerning the study at large: In the newly diagnosed Graves' disease group, patients had been taking antithyroid drugs for less than 3 months. TCR sequencing covered roughly 13 persistent and about 20 newly diagnosed Graves' disease patients, 33 samples in total. The study took place in China and was registered as a clinical trial. Peripheral blood TCR sequencing and RNA sequencing compared persistent Graves' disease patients with newly diagnosed Graves' disease patients.

General study outcomes and caveats: More public clonotypes were shared among persistent patients (2,741) than among newly diagnosed patients (roughly 1,000). Compared with newly diagnosed patients, persistent Graves' disease patients had lower TCR Shannon entropy and fewer highly expanded clones, which suggests clonal expansion. Sequencing and analysis were restricted to the TCR beta chain. Persistent disease showed preferential use of TRBV28, TRBJ1-2 and TRBJ2-5, whereas newly diagnosed disease favored TRBV20-1 and TRBJ2-1. The study examined only peripheral blood because the primary lesion, thyroid tissue, could not be accessed. The authors noted that the small sample size was a limitation that may lower accuracy.

In light of the paper, this sample's time point label describes: newly diagnosed GD, antithyroid drugs for less than 3 months. RNA was extracted from PBMCs in TRIzol for both TCR sequencing and RNA sequencing. The diagnosis of Graves' disease was made according to American Thyroid Association guidelines. Patients were recruited from an endocrinology department in Xi'an, China. Each patient gave around 9 milliliters of peripheral blood, collected in an EDTA anticoagulant tube. Ficoll Paque Plus density gradient separation was used to isolate PBMCs, and no further T cell sorting was performed. An Agilent 2100 Bioanalyzer and agarose gel were used to check RNA quality, while a NanoDrop 2000 measured RNA concentration. The method was multiplex PCR. The listed sequencing device is Illumina HiSeq 4000. To build TCR beta libraries, CDR3 regions were amplified by Arm-PCR using iRepertoire HTBI primers. Gel purification was performed on PCR products prior to sequencing. As for the authors' bioinformatics: A total of around 66 TRBV and some 15 TRBJ segments were identified across samples and were used for gene usage analysis of CDR3 amino acid clonotypes. COPE and FqMerger were used to merge the filtered high-quality paired reads into contigs. BLAST was used to align contigs to the IMGT TRBV, TRBD and TRBJ reference genes, and CDR3 was defined following IMGT. Clonotypes above 0.1% frequency were classified as highly expanded clones. Shannon entropy was used to measure repertoire diversity, and the Gini coefficient was used to measure V-J evenness. Clonotypes shared by more than one individual were considered public. Using fastp trimming at Q25 and MiXCR clonotype assembly, TCRdb reanalyzed the public sequencing data and kept in-frame beta chains. Records with the same CDR3 protein are collapsed into one entry carrying the most frequent genes and DNA. For this entry, the V and J calls and clone size follow TCRdb and not the study's own pipeline. The table for this sample lists 300,000 to 450,000 distinct CDR3 sequences; 15% to 17% of them were counted only once. The ten largest clonotypes hold about 24% of the sample.

This clonotype was seen repeatedly, ten times or more. Its target antigen remains unknown. Nothing much larger sits one base from this clone, and base qualities are not available. The germline V gene yields MDHEN for CDR1 and SYDVKM for CDR2. Including cysteine and phenylalanine, the CDR3 has 14 amino acids. Of all the DNA, just the CDR3 is kept, 42 bases in frame from base 1. V is clipped by 6 bases and J by 5 bases, and the sequence between their germline boundaries is 16 bases long. The source of this sequence is a female donor with Graves disease. The rearrangement combines TRBV28 with TRBJ1-2; no D gene call is confident. Material: peripheral blood mononuclear cells (PBMCs), obtained at new diagnosis, from a patient treated with antithyroid drugs. The base sequence is TGTGCCAGCAGCACCGACATGGGTTCGTATGGCTACACCTTC. Translated, this gives CASSTDMGSYGYTF.